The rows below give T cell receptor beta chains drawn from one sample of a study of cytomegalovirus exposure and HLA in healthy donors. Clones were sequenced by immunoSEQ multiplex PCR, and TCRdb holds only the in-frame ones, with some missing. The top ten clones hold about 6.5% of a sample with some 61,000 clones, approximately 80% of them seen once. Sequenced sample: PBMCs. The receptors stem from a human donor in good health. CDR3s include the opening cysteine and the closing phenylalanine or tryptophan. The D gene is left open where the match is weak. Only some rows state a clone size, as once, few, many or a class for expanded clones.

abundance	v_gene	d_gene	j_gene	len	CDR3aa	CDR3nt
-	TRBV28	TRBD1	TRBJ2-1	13	CASNRGSGNEQFF	TGTGCCAGCAACAGGGGCAGCGGCAATGAGCAGTTCTTC
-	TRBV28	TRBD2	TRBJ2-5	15	CASTSPLAGGRTQYF	TGTGCCAGCACCTCTCCTCTAGCGGGGGGCCGGACCCAGTACTTC
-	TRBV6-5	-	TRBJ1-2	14	CASSTFGVNYGYTF	TGTGCCAGCAGTACCTTCGGTGTTAACTATGGCTACACCTTC
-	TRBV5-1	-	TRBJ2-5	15	CASSFFRAQGETQYF	TGCGCCAGCAGCTTTTTCAGGGCACAAGGAGAGACCCAGTACTTC
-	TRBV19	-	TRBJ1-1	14	CASSSQGRATEAFF	TGTGCCAGTAGTTCACAGGGACGCGCCACTGAAGCTTTCTTT
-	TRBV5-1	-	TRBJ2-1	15	CASTRDYSSYNEQFF	TGCGCCAGCACCAGGGATTACAGCTCCTACAATGAGCAGTTCTTC
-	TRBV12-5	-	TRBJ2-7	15	CASGPTQTGSYEQYF	TGTGCTAGTGGTCCGACCCAGACAGGTTCCTACGAGCAGTACTTC
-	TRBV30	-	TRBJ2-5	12	CAWTQGQETQYF	TGTGCCTGGACACAGGGCCAAGAGACCCAGTACTTC
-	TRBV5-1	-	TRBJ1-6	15	CASSSISGYNSPLHF	TGCGCCAGCAGCTCGATCTCAGGGTATAATTCACCCCTCCACTTT
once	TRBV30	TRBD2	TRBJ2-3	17	CAWSVLVAGGSAGTQYF	TGTGCCTGGAGTGTATTGGTAGCGGGGGGCTCTGCGGGTACGCAGTATTTT
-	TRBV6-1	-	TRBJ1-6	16	CASSESSGFGNSPLHF	TGTGCCAGCAGTGAATCATCAGGGTTTGGTAATTCACCCCTCCACTTT
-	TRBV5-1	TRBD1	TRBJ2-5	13	CASSQDRVGAQYF	TGCGCCAGCAGCCAAGACAGGGTCGGGGCCCAGTACTTC
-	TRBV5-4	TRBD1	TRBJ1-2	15	CASSPEGTGGNGYTF	TGTGCCAGCAGCCCAGAGGGGACAGGGGGAAATGGCTACACCTTC
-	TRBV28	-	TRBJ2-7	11	CASQGTYEQYF	TGTGCCAGCCAGGGGACATACGAGCAGTACTTC
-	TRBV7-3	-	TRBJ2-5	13	CASSLRTEETQYF	TGTGCCAGCAGCTTAAGGACAGAAGAGACCCAGTACTTC
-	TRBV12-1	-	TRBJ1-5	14	CASSFFQGIQPQHF	TGTGCCAGCAGCTTTTTTCAGGGGATACAGCCCCAGCATTTT
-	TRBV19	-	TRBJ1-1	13	CASSIQGGTEAFF	TGTGCCAGTAGTATCCAGGGCGGCACTGAAGCTTTCTTT
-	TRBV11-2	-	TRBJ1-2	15	CASSPGSGPHYGYTF	TGTGCCAGCAGCCCAGGTTCAGGGCCCCACTATGGCTACACCTTC
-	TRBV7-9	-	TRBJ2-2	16	CASSSSGRINTGELFF	TGTGCCAGCAGCTCAAGCGGACGGATAAACACCGGGGAGCTGTTTTTT
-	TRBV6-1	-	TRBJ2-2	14	CASNIQGNTGELFF	TGTGCCAGCAATATCCAGGGTAACACCGGGGAGCTGTTTTTT
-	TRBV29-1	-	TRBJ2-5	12	CSVRGGQETQYF	TGCAGCGTCCGGGGTGGGCAAGAGACCCAGTACTTC
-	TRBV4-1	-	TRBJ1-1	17	CASSQDRVGGMNTEAFF	TGCGCCAGCAGCCAAGATCGTGTGGGAGGGATGAACACTGAAGCTTTCTTT
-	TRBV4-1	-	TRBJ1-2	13	CASSQDHRNGYTF	TGCGCCAGCAGCCAAGATCACAGGAATGGCTACACCTTC
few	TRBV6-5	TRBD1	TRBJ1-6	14	CASSRGQVNSPLHF	TGTGCCAGCAGTAGGGGACAGGTTAATTCACCCCTCCACTTT
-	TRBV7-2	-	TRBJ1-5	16	CASSPPIGGGNQPQHF	TGTGCCAGCAGCCCCCCCATAGGGGGTGGCAATCAGCCCCAGCATTTT
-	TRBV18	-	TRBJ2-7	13	CASSPTRGREQYF	TGTGCCAGCTCACCGACACGAGGGCGCGAGCAGTACTTC
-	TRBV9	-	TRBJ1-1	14	CASSVVAGNTEAFF	TGTGCCAGCAGCGTAGTGGCAGGGAACACTGAAGCTTTCTTT
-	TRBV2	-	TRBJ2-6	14	CASSASVGANVLTF	TGTGCCAGCAGTGCGAGTGTAGGGGCCAACGTCCTGACTTTC
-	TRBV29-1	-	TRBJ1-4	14	CSVRNGALSEKLFF	TGCAGCGTGAGGAATGGGGCCTTGTCTGAAAAACTGTTTTTT
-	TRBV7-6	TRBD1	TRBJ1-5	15	CASSSGTGGGQPQHF	TGTGCCAGCAGCAGCGGGACAGGGGGGGGCCAGCCCCAGCATTTT
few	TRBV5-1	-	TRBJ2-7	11	CASSLMEEQYF	TGCGCCAGCAGCTTGATGGAGGAGCAGTACTTC
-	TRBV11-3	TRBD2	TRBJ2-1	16	CASSFSRGGAANEQFF	TGTGCCAGCAGCTTCTCTCGCGGGGGGGCCGCGAATGAGCAGTTCTTC
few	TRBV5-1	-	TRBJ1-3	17	CASSFQGGGLSGNTIYF	TGCGCCAGCAGCTTCCAGGGAGGGGGTCTCTCTGGAAACACCATATATTTT
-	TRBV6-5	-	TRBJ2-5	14	CASSYGQGLKTQYF	TGTGCCAGCAGTTACGGTCAGGGGCTAAAGACCCAGTACTTC
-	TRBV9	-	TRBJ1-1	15	CASSVATGGTGEAFF	TGTGCCAGCAGCGTAGCGACGGGGGGCACGGGTGAAGCTTTCTTT
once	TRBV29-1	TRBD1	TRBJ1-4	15	CSVRTGGTSNEKLFF	TGCAGCGTCAGGACAGGGGGGACGTCTAATGAAAAACTGTTTTTT
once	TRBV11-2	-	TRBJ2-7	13	CASSFASSYEQYF	TGTGCCAGCAGCTTTGCTAGCTCCTACGAGCAGTACTTC
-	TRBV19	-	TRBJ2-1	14	CASSTTGLGWEQFF	TGTGCCAGTAGTACCACCGGACTGGGGTGGGAGCAGTTCTTC
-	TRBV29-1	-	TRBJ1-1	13	CSVSRRASTEAFF	TGCAGCGTGAGTAGGAGAGCTTCCACTGAAGCTTTCTTT
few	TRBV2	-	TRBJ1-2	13	CASSEASAVGYTF	TGTGCCAGCAGTGAAGCCTCCGCGGTGGGCTACACCTTC
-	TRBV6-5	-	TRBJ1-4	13	CASSYRENEKLFF	TGTGCCAGCAGTTATAGAGAGAATGAAAAACTGTTTTTT
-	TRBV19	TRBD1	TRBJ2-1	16	CASRGPGTGDYNEQFF	TGTGCCAGTAGGGGGCCGGGGACAGGGGATTACAATGAGCAGTTCTTC
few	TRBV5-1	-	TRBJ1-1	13	CASRDMSNTEAFF	TGCGCCAGCAGGGACATGTCGAACACTGAAGCTTTCTTT
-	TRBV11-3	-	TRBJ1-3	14	CASSDGGRGNTIYF	TGTGCCAGCAGCGATGGTGGGAGAGGGAACACCATATATTTT
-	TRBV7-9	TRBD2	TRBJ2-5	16	CASRPTPTAGKETQYF	TGTGCCAGCAGACCTACCCCGACAGCGGGAAAAGAGACCCAGTACTTC
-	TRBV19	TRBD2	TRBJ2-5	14	CASSLRGGGETQYF	TGTGCCAGTAGTCTGCGGGGGGGCGGCGAGACCCAGTACTTC